This T cell receptor beta chain was sequenced in a study of T cells after yellow fever vaccination. A single record per CDR3 protein comes from TCRdb applying MiXCR to the 5' RACE reads. The sample records about 400,000 distinct CDR3 sequences, 6% to 8% being singletons. This CDR3 spans 15 amino acids. J gave up 3 bases and V 1 base, and 5 bases lay outside the gene matches. CDR1 and CDR2 (germline): LNHDA, SQIVND (reference sequence). Findings and limits, study-wide: Primary-vaccination clones mostly resurfaced post-booster (roughly 97% CD4, 75% to 90% CD8). FACS-sorted repertoires could contain abundant clonotypes contaminating from the bulk population.

In this sample, this clonotype turned up many times. The antigen remains unidentified. This TCR came from a man under 40 who received the YFV17D yellow fever vaccine. This specimen was PBMCs, taken 5 days after the yellow fever booster vaccination. V is TRBV19 and J is TRBJ2-5; the match to TRBD1 covers 7 bases. The CDR3 spells CASSIVRDSKETQYF. CDR3 DNA: TGTGCCAGTAGTATAGTTCGGGACAGCAAAGAGACCCAGTACTTC.